One and the same sample provided the 25 T cell receptor beta chains below, sequenced in a study of T-cell reconstitution after alpha-beta-depleted transplantation in children. A TCRbeta library incorporating unique molecular identifiers was prepared. One entry per CDR3 protein, called by TCRdb with MiXCR from the PCR reads. The top ten clones hold less than 15% of a sample with more than 500,000 distinct CDR3 sequences, 9.5% to 12% of them seen once. The sequencing used PBMCs, mostly from graft donor cells, collected 180 days after TCRalphabeta/CD19-depleted stem cell transplant. These receptors all stem from a female patient younger than 10 who had a stem cell transplant for aplastic anemia, so the T cells may come from the graft donor.

The chain couples TRBV29-1 to TRBJ1-2; 7 bases agree with TRBD1. The V segment lost 2 bases and the J segment 0 bases; nucleotides outside the gene matches: 6. From germline, CDR1 is SQVTM and CDR2 ANQGSEA. This CDR3 spans 15 amino acids. Here the CDR3 DNA reads TGCAGCGTTGAATGGGCAGGGGGAGCTAACTATGGCTACACCTTC. This gives the protein CSVEWAGGANYGYTF.

This chain joins TRBV6-5 and TRBJ2-5; the D gene could be TRBD1 or TRBD2 (5 bases each). CDR3 length: 16 residues. With 0 bases removed from V and 5 bases from J, the gap between germline ends came to 16 bases. Germline V lookup: CDR1 MNHEY, CDR2 SVGAGI. The CDR3 region is CASSYSGPRSDETQYF. The CDR3 nucleotides are TGTGCCAGCAGTTACTCGGGACCGCGATCCGACGAGACCCAGTACTTC.

The rearrangement uses TRBV6-1 and TRBJ2-7; 8 nucleotides match TRBD2. CDR3 length equals 14 residues. J lost 5 bases, V lost 5 bases, and 8 bases had no gene match. Germline CDR1 is MNHNS and CDR2 is SASEGT. In DNA form, the CDR3 reads TGTGCCAGCAGTCCCGGGACTAGTGTCGACGAGCAGTACGTC. This gives the protein CASSPGTSVDEQYV.

In this sample, this clonotype turned up once. V gene TRBV6-6 combines with J gene TRBJ2-7, with D possibly matching TRBD2 (5 bases). The germline gives CDR1 MNHNY, CDR2 SVGAGI (reference sequence). V was pared by 7 bases and J by 2 bases, with 12 bases between. The CDR3 extends over 13 amino acids. The CDR3 here is CASNPSAAYEQYF. CDR3 nucleotides: TGTGCCAGCAACCCCTCAGCGGCCTACGAGCAGTACTTC.

This clonotype showed up just a few times. Lacking the conserved final phenylalanine or tryptophan, this CDR3 likely reflects a read error. Because the CDR3's place on the DNA is in doubt, the DNA is left out and the CDR3 is given as listed by TCRdb. The chain employs TRBV21-1 and TRBJ1-1; the tabulated D call, TRBD1, remains unverified against the DNA. TRBV21-1 is annotated as a pseudogene. The CDR3 is made up of 13 amino acids, end residues included. The CDR3 loop reads CASSLTSLPEGGS.

V is TRBV21-1 and J is TRBJ1-4. TRBV21-1 has pseudogene status. The CDR3 runs 12 residues. CDR3 nucleotide sequence: TGTGCCAGCAGCCGGACCGCCGAGAAACTGTTTTTT. This sequence encodes CASSRTAEKLFF.

The V and J genes are TRBV12-3 or TRBV12-4 and TRBJ2-3, with TRBD1 matching over 9 bases. The V segment lost 5 bases and the J segment 5 bases; nucleotides outside the gene matches: 17. This CDR3 has 18 residues. CDR3 residues: CASSPGQGDRTRRDTQYF. The CDR3 nucleotides are TGTGCCAGCAGTCCGGGACAGGGAGACAGGACTCGAAGAGATACGCAGTATTTT.

To note about this clonotype: At one boundary the junction diverges from the germline segment, which might be a read error. The chain recombines TRBV10-3 with TRBJ2-5; no reliable D call. Germline CDR1 is ENHRY and CDR2 is SYGVKD. The length of the CDR3 is 13 residues. This CDR3 is CAISEREREAQYF. In nucleotides, the CDR3 is TGTGCCATCAGTGAAAGGGAAAGAGAGGCCCAGTACTTC.

This clonotype has only a few counts. The chain recombines TRBV5-1 with TRBJ2-6, with 7 nucleotides matching TRBD1. Germline-derived CDR1 and CDR2 are SGHRS and YFSETQ. The CDR3 loop spans 20 amino acids. V shed 0 bases, J shed 0 bases, and the junction held 12 bases outside the gene matches. The CDR3 protein is CASSLVGQPKLSSGANVLTF. CDR3 DNA: TGCGCCAGCAGCTTGGTGGGACAGCCCAAACTCAGCTCTGGGGCCAACGTCCTGACTTTC.

In this sample, this clonotype turned up many times. The V and J genes are TRBV7-9 and TRBJ2-5, with unresolved D. The CDR3 length is 14 residues. From germline, CDR1 is SEHNR and CDR2 FQNEAQ (reference sequence). The ends were cut back, 1 base at V and 3 bases at J, with 9 bases in the middle. The CDR3 DNA reads as TGTGCCAGCAGCTTAGACTTCAAGAAAGAGACCCAGTACTTC. This encodes CASSLDFKKETQYF.

The table lists this clonotype with a few counts. The rearrangement links TRBV11-2 to TRBJ2-1; 12 bases match TRBD2. In germline, CDR1 is SGHAT, CDR2 FQNNGV. Trimming removed 5 bases from V and 6 bases from J; junction bases left unmatched: 5. The CDR3 is 15 residues long. The CDR3 protein is CASSRMGLAGNEQFF. The CDR3 DNA is TGTGCCAGCAGCCGAATGGGACTAGCGGGCAATGAGCAGTTCTTC.

CDR3 protein: CASSPLIPGQGSYGYTF. CDR3 in DNA: TGTGCCAGCTCACCACTTATCCCGGGACAGGGGAGCTATGGCTACACCTTC. The genes are TRBV18 and TRBJ1-2, with 10 bases aligning to TRBD1. This CDR3 region has 17 residues. CDR1 KGHSH and CDR2 LQKENI come from the germline V gene. Trimming took 1 base from V and 4 from J; bases not matched to a gene: 9. The whole variable domain, filled in from reference TRBV18 and TRBJ1-2, reads NAGVMQNPRHLVRRRGQEARLRCSPMKGHSHVYWYRQLPEEGLKFMVYLQKENIIDESGMPKERFSAEFPKEGPSILRIQQVVRGDSAAYFCASSPLIPGQGSYGYTFGSGTRLTVV.

This chain's CDR3 is CASSLRASKGDTQYF. The CDR3 DNA reads as TGTGCCAGCAGCCTCCGGGCCTCGAAGGGAGATACGCAGTATTTT. The V call is TRBV7-2, the J call TRBJ2-3; the D is unclear. Germline CDR1 is SGHTA and CDR2 is FQGNSA. V lost 5 bases and J lost 5, with 17 bases in between. The length of the CDR3 is 15 residues.

The table lists this clonotype with a few counts. The chain carries TRBV7-2 and TRBJ1-5; D remains ambiguous. V was shortened by 2 bases and J by 2 bases, with 7 bases between the two germline ends. CDR3 length: 14 residues. Germline loops: CDR1 SGHTA, CDR2 FQGNSA. CDR3: CASSLNGGNQPQHF. For the CDR3, the DNA is TGTGCCAGCAGCTTAAATGGCGGCAATCAGCCCCAGCATTTT.

In its sample, this clonotype was seen a few times. This chain connects TRBV20-1 to TRBJ2-1, with D possibly TRBD2 on 6 matching bases. Deletions cut 3 bases from V and 2 bases from J, with 14 bases between. The CDR3 extends over 15 amino acids. Germline CDR1 and CDR2: DFQATT and SNEGSKA (reference sequence). The DNA for the CDR3 is TGCAGTGCTAGTCCTGGCGGGATCCCCTACAATGAGCAGTTCTTC. Its translation is CSASPGGIPYNEQFF.

This clonotype was detected only a few times. In DNA, the CDR3 is TGTGCCAGCAGTTTGACGACGTCCCCCGGGGACAGGGGTATTGAAGCTTTCTTT. This sequence encodes CASSLTTSPGDRGIEAFF. V and J are TRBV27 and TRBJ1-1; the match to TRBD1 covers 10 bases. The CDR3 is made up of 18 amino acids. In germline, CDR1 is MNHEY, CDR2 SMNVEV (reference sequence). The ends lost 3 bases at V and 7 bases at J; junction bases unmatched: 17.

In its sample, this clonotype was seen a few times. The chain has TRBV7-2 and TRBJ2-5; D is unclear. Trimming pared 1 base from V and 0 bases from J, leaving 6 bases between. CDR1 is SGHTA, CDR2 FQGNSA, per germline. There are 14 residues in the CDR3. In DNA, the CDR3 is TGTGCCAGCAGCTTAGTTCAGTACCAAGAGACCCAGTACTTC. It specifies CASSLVQYQETQYF.

This clonotype was seen more than once but under ten times. The genes are TRBV6-6 and TRBJ1-4; D ambiguous. This CDR3 is built from 11 residues. Germline-derived CDR1 and CDR2 are MNHNY and SVGAGI (reference sequence). The ends were cut back, 3 bases at V and 4 bases at J, with 0 bases in the middle. CDR3 nucleotide sequence: TGTGCCAGCAGTTATAATGAAAAACTGTTTTTT. It is translated as CASSYNEKLFF.

The J gene is TRBJ2-1, the V gene TRBV7-2; D is possibly TRBD1 or TRBD2 (5 bases each). The CDR3 runs 16 residues. Trimming removed 6 bases from V and 6 bases from J, with 21 bases in between. Per the germline V gene, CDR1 is SGHTA and CDR2 is FQGNSA. The CDR3 reads CASREPAGWGVNEQFF. The CDR3 nucleotides read TGTGCCAGCAGAGAGCCTGCAGGGTGGGGAGTCAATGAGCAGTTCTTC.

CDR3 residues: CSARDTHTRGLVNEQFF. Written as DNA, the CDR3 is TGCAGTGCTAGAGATACCCATACCCGGGGGCTCGTCAATGAGCAGTTCTTC. J is TRBJ2-1 and V is TRBV20-1; either TRBD1 or TRBD2 may supply D (6 bases each). Trimming shortened V by 0 bases and J by 6 bases, and 21 bases separated the two germline ends. This CDR3 contains 17 residues. Germline CDR1 reads DFQATT; CDR2 reads SNEGSKA (reference sequence).

This rearrangement joins TRBV30 to TRBJ2-3; D remains ambiguous. The ends were cut back, 0 bases at V and 2 bases at J, with 15 bases in the middle. The CDR3 runs 16 residues. The germline gives CDR1 GTSNPN, CDR2 SVGIG (reference sequence). In DNA, the CDR3 is TGTGCCTGGAGTGTCCCTCGTCGTCTTTCCACAGATACGCAGTATTTT. It is translated as CAWSVPRRLSTDTQYF.

The V gene is TRBV3-1, the J gene TRBJ2-2; D is undetermined. Trimming cost V 0 bases and J 7 bases, with 6 bases left between them. This CDR3 has 13 residues. In germline, CDR1 is LGHDT, CDR2 YNNKEL (reference sequence). DNA of the CDR3: TGTGCCAGCAGCCAAGACTATTACGGGGAGCTGTTTTTT. It codes for CASSQDYYGELFF. The whole variable domain, filled in from reference TRBV3-1 and TRBJ2-2, reads DTAVSQTPKYLVTQMGNDKSIKCEQNLGHDTMYWYKQDSKKFLKIMFSYNNKELIINETVPNRFSPKSPDKAHLNLHINSLELGDSAVYFCASSQDYYGELFFGEGSRLTVL.

The chain carries TRBV29-1 and TRBJ2-1, with D possibly matching TRBD1 (5 bases). Germline V CDR1 and CDR2: SQVTM, ANQGSEA. V lost 7 bases, J lost 5 bases, and 21 bases lay in between. CDR3 size: 15 residues. The CDR3 region is CSAYPDSLGNNEQFF. In DNA, the CDR3 is TGCAGCGCCTACCCCGACAGTTTGGGGAACAATGAGCAGTTCTTC.

This clonotype has at least ten counts. This chain links TRBV7-2 with TRBJ2-2, with 9 bases lining up with TRBD2. Germline loops: CDR1 SGHTA, CDR2 FQGNSA. The CDR3 runs 14 residues. V dropped 4 bases and J dropped 6; count of bases not matched to a gene: 3. The DNA of the CDR3 is TGTGCCAGCAGCTCGCTAGCGGGGCCCGGGGAGCTGTTTTTT. Translation: CASSSLAGPGELFF. The full variable domain, completed using reference TRBV7-2 and TRBJ2-2, is GAGVSQSPSNKVTEKGKDVELRCDPISGHTALYWYRQSLGQGLEFLIYFQGNSAPDKSGLPSDRFSAERTGGSVSTLTIQRTQQEDSAVYLCASSSLAGPGELFFGEGSRLTVL.

This chain links TRBV5-1 with TRBJ2-5, with TRBD1 matching 7 bases. This CDR3 spans 13 amino acids. Germline V gives CDR1 SGHRS, CDR2 YFSETQ. V shed 6 bases and J 4 bases; nucleotides not matched to a gene: 6. CDR3 residues: CASNDRARETQYF. The CDR3, as DNA: TGCGCCAGCAACGACAGGGCCCGAGAGACCCAGTACTTC.